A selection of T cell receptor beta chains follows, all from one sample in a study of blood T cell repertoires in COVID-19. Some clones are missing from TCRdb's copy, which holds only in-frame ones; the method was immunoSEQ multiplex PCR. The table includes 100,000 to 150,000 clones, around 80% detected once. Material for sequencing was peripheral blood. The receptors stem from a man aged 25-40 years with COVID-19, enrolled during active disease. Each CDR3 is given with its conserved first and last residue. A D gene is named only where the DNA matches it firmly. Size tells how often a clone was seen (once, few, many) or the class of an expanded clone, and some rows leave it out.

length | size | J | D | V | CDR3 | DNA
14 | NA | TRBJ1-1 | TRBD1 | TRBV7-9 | CASSLGTGWTEAFF | TGTGCCAGCAGCTTAGGGACAGGGTGGACTGAAGCTTTCTTT
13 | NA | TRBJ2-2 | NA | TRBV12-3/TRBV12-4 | CASSLVLVGELFF | TGTGCCAGCAGTTTAGTACTGGTCGGGGAGCTGTTTTTT
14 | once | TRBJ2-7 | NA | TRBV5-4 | CASSQALGNYEQYF | TGTGCCAGCAGCCAGGCACTTGGTAACTACGAGCAGTACTTC
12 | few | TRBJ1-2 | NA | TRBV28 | CASSLTDYGYTF | TGTGCCAGCAGTTTAACAGACTATGGCTACACCTTC
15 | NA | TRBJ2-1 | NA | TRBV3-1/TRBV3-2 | CASSQLQGSFDEQFF | TGTGCCAGCAGCCAACTGCAGGGCTCTTTCGATGAGCAGTTCTTC
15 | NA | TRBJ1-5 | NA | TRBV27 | CASGPLWGSNQPQHF | TGTGCCAGCGGCCCCTTGTGGGGCAGCAATCAGCCCCAGCATTTT
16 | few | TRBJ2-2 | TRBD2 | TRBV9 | CASSLRLAGSTGELFF | TGTGCCAGCAGCCTACGGCTAGCGGGTTCTACCGGGGAGCTGTTTTTT
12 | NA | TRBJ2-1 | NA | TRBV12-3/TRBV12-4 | CASSLYSGEQFF | TGTGCCAGCAGTTTGTACTCGGGGGAGCAGTTCTTC
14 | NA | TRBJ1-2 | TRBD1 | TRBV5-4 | CASRRTGGNYGYTF | TGTGCCAGCAGAAGGACAGGGGGGAACTATGGCTACACCTTC
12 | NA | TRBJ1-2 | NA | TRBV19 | CASKVADYGYTF | TGTGCCAGTAAGGTCGCGGACTATGGCTACACCTTC
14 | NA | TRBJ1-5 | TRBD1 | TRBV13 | CASSLGDRGQPQHF | TGTGCCAGCAGCTTGGGGGACAGGGGTCAGCCCCAGCATTTT
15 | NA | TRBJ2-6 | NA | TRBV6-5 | CASSYSQAGANVLTF | TGTGCCAGCAGTTACTCCCAGGCTGGGGCCAACGTCCTGACTTTC
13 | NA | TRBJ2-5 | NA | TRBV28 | CASSRGLPGTQYF | TGTGCCAGCAGCCGGGGACTGCCGGGGACCCAGTACTTC
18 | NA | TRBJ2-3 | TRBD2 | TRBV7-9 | CASSFTSGGQSSTDTQYF | TGTGCCAGCAGCTTCACTAGCGGGGGACAATCTAGCACAGATACGCAGTATTTT
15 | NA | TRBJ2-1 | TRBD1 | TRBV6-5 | CASAMEQGVVYEQFF | TGTGCCAGCGCGATGGAACAGGGGGTAGTATATGAGCAGTTCTTC
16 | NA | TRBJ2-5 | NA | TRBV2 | CASSEIRSGAGETQYF | TGTGCCAGCAGTGAAATAAGATCAGGGGCTGGGGAGACCCAGTACTTC
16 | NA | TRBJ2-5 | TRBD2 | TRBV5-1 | CASSRGLAVIEETQYF | TGCGCCAGCAGCCGAGGACTAGCGGTGATCGAAGAGACCCAGTACTTC
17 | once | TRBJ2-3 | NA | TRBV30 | CAWSGTSVRGKYSTQYF | TGTGCCTGGAGTGGCACATCGGTCCGGGGGAAATACTCCACGCAGTATTTT
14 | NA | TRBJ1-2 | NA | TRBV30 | CAWSGGDGVYGYTF | TGTGCCTGGAGTGGAGGCGACGGGGTCTATGGCTACACCTTC
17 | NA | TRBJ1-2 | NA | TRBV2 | CASRHKAPTVLNYGYTF | TGTGCCAGCAGACACAAGGCCCCGACAGTTCTTAACTATGGCTACACCTTC
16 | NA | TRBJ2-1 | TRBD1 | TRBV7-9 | CASSLVRGPSYNEQFF | TGTGCCAGCAGCTTAGTTAGGGGGCCCTCCTACAATGAGCAGTTCTTC
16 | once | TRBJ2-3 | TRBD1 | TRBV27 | CASSRTRGLLTDTQYF | TGTGCCAGCAGCCGGACGAGGGGGCTTCTCACAGATACGCAGTATTTT
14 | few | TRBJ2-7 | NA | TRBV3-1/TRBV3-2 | CASSRSGLPYEQYF | TGTGCCAGCAGCCGTAGCGGATTACCCTACGAGCAGTACTTC
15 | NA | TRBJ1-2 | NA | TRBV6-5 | CASSFFVWERSGYTF | TGTGCCAGCAGTTTTTTCGTGTGGGAGAGGAGTGGCTACACCTTC
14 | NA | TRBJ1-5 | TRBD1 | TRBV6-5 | CASSEGQGDQPQHF | TGTGCCAGCAGCGAGGGACAGGGTGATCAGCCCCAGCATTTT
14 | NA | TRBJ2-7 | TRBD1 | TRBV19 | CASSIGTGAYEQYF | TGTGCCAGTAGTATCGGGACAGGGGCCTACGAGCAGTACTTC
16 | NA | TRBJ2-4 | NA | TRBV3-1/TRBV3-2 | CASSQEILGPKNIQYF | TGTGCCAGCAGCCAAGAAATCTTGGGGCCCAAAAACATTCAGTACTTC
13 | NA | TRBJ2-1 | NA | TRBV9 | CASSVGGNNEQFF | TGTGCCAGCAGCGTTGGGGGCAACAATGAGCAGTTCTTC
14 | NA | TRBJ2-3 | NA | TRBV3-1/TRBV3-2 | CASSQSGPRDTQYF | TGTGCCAGCAGCCAAAGCGGGCCCCGGGATACGCAGTATTTT
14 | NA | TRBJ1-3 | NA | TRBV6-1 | CASSEGHAGNTIYF | TGTGCCAGCAGTGAGGGCCATGCTGGAAACACCATATATTTT
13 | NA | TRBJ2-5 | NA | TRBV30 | CAWSQGRGETQYF | TGTGCCTGGAGTCAGGGTAGGGGAGAGACCCAGTACTTC
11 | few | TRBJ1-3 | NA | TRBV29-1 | CSTWSGNTIYF | TGCAGCACATGGTCTGGAAACACCATATATTTT
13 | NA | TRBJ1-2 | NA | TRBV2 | CASSEVRDSGYTF | TGTGCCAGCAGTGAAGTCCGGGATTCTGGCTACACCTTC
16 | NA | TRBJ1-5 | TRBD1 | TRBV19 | CASSTGQGSSNQPQHF | TGTGCCAGTAGCACGGGACAGGGATCTAGCAATCAGCCCCAGCATTTT
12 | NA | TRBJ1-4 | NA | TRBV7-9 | CASSLRETKLFF | TGTGCCAGCAGCCTCCGGGAAACGAAACTGTTTTTT
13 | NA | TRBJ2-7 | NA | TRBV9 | CASSVGAAYEQYF | TGTGCCAGCAGCGTAGGGGCAGCCTACGAGCAGTACTTC
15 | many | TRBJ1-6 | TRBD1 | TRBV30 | CAWSSGGTNNSPLHF | TGTGCCTGGAGTTCAGGGGGGACGAATAATTCACCCCTCCACTTT
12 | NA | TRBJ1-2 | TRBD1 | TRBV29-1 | CSVGDRVGGYTF | TGCAGCGTTGGGGACAGGGTTGGTGGCTACACCTTC
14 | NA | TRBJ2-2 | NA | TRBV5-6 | CASSLGTNTGELFF | TGTGCCAGCAGCCTCGGGACGAACACCGGGGAGCTGTTTTTT
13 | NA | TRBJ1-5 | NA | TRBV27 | CASRVGSNQPQHF | TGTGCCAGCAGGGTCGGGTCCAATCAGCCCCAGCATTTT
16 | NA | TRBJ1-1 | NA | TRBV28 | CASSSAGFLGATEAFF | TGTGCCAGCAGTTCGGCCGGGTTTCTGGGGGCCACTGAAGCTTTCTTT
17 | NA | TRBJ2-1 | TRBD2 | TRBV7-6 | CASSLSTSGREDNEQFF | TGTGCCAGCAGCCTTTCCACTAGCGGGAGGGAGGACAATGAGCAGTTCTTC
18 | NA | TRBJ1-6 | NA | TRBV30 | CAWRYPGTRRSINSPLHF | TGTGCCTGGAGGTATCCCGGGACAAGGCGGTCTATTAATTCACCCCTCCACTTT
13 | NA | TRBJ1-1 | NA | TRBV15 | CATSLKRNTEAFF | TGTGCCACCAGTTTGAAGCGGAACACTGAAGCTTTCTTT
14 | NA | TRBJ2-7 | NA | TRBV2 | CASSEPRGEYEQYF | TGTGCCAGCAGTGAGCCCAGGGGGGAGTACGAGCAGTACTTC
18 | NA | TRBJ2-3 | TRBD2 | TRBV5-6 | CASSLERLAGSLADTQYF | TGTGCCAGCAGCTTAGAACGACTAGCGGGGAGTTTAGCAGATACGCAGTATTTT
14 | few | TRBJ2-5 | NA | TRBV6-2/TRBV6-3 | CASSRPPSGETQYF | TGTGCCAGCAGTCGGCCTCCTTCGGGAGAGACCCAGTACTTC
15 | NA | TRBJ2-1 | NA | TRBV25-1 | CASSTGRIPPNEQFF | TGTGCCAGCAGTACAGGCCGAATCCCCCCCAATGAGCAGTTCTTC
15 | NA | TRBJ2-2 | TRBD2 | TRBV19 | CASRSGGVGTGELFF | TGTGCCAGTAGGAGCGGGGGGGTCGGCACCGGGGAGCTGTTTTTT